A selection of T cell receptor beta chains follows, all from one sample in a study of blood T cell repertoires in COVID-19. The data were produced by immunoSEQ multiplex PCR, yet TCRdb's version contains in-frame clones alone and is incomplete. The data show about 130,000 clones, approximately 70% seen once. The sequenced sample was peripheral blood. All receptors derive from a woman in her 70s with acute or convalescent COVID-19. CDR3s include the opening cysteine and the closing phenylalanine or tryptophan. Each record gives: CDR3 length, D gene, V gene, J gene, clone size, CDR3 protein, CDR3 DNA. D genes are given only for firm matches. Size tells how often a clone was seen (once, few, many) or the class of an expanded clone, and some rows leave it out.

12	TRBD1	TRBV29-1	TRBJ2-7	NA	CSVQGDLYEQYF	TGCAGCGTCCAGGGGGACCTCTACGAGCAGTACTTC
17	TRBD1	TRBV18	TRBJ1-1	NA	CASSHSRTGIMNTEAFF	TGTGCCAGCTCGCATTCCCGGACAGGGATCATGAACACTGAAGCTTTCTTT
13	TRBD1	TRBV28	TRBJ1-4	NA	CASSLVQGEKLFF	TGTGCCAGCAGTTTAGTACAGGGGGAAAAACTGTTTTTT
15	TRBD1	TRBV19	TRBJ1-1	NA	CASSMAPTGGTEAFF	TGTGCCAGTAGTATGGCCCCGACAGGGGGCACTGAAGCTTTCTTT
14	TRBD1	TRBV3-1/TRBV3-2	TRBJ2-7	once	CASSEGTALDGQYF	TGTGCCAGCAGCGAAGGGACAGCCTTGGATGGGCAGTACTTC
15	TRBD1	TRBV11-1	TRBJ2-7	few	CASSPRDRGPYEQYF	TGTGCCAGCAGCCCCCGGGACAGGGGCCCCTACGAGCAGTACTTC
14	NA	TRBV11-3	TRBJ2-1	NA	CASSFSLRDNEQFF	TGTGCCAGCAGCTTCTCCTTGCGAGACAATGAGCAGTTCTTC
15	NA	TRBV5-1	TRBJ2-5	NA	CASSLMTRAQETQYF	TGCGCCAGCAGCTTGATGACACGAGCCCAAGAGACCCAGTACTTC
15	TRBD1	TRBV2	TRBJ1-2	NA	CASSESRQGYYGYTF	TGTGCCAGCAGTGAAAGCCGACAGGGGTACTATGGCTACACCTTC
15	NA	TRBV19	TRBJ1-5	once	CASSIGTGIYQPQHF	TGTGCCAGTAGTATAGGAACAGGGATCTATCAGCCCCAGCATTTT
15	NA	TRBV5-6	TRBJ1-2	few	CASRRGGPQAGGYTF	TGTGCCAGCAGACGGGGTGGCCCCCAGGCGGGCGGCTACACCTTC
15	NA	TRBV9	TRBJ2-7	NA	CASSVEGGSSYEQYF	TGTGCCAGCAGCGTAGAAGGAGGGAGCTCCTACGAGCAGTACTTC
14	NA	TRBV10-1	TRBJ2-3	few	CASSVRSDTDTQYF	TGCGCCAGCAGTGTGCGGTCCGACACAGATACGCAGTATTTT
14	TRBD2	TRBV5-1	TRBJ2-7	few	CASSLASGDYEQYF	TGCGCCAGCAGCTTGGCTAGCGGTGACTACGAGCAGTACTTC
16	TRBD1	TRBV14	TRBJ1-4	few	CASSQAIGTGDEKLFF	TGTGCCAGCAGCCAAGCTATCGGGACAGGGGACGAAAAACTGTTTTTT
13	TRBD1	TRBV6-5	TRBJ1-1	NA	CASRHHRGTEAFF	TGTGCCAGCAGACATCACAGGGGTACTGAAGCTTTCTTT
15	TRBD1	TRBV5-6	TRBJ2-4	NA	CASSTRRQGTNIQYF	TGTGCCAGCAGCACCCGCCGACAGGGAACAAACATTCAGTACTTC